The 23 T cell receptor beta chains below all came from one sample that was sequenced in a study of PD-L1 blockade in urothelial cancer. Assay: immunoSEQ multiplex PCR; the TCRdb copy retains only in-frame clones and omits some. The sample yields approximately 100,000 clones, 70% to 90% seen once. Specimen: PBMCs, collected around atezolizumab (anti-PD-L1) treatment. These receptors all come from a man aged 50-60 years with urothelial cancer.

This clone showed up just once. CDR3 sequence (DNA): TGTGCCAGCATCCCTAGGGGTTCCTACGAGCAGTACTTC. This encodes CASIPRGSYEQYF. This sequence joins TRBV28 and TRBJ2-7; possibly TRBD1 for D (5 bases). The length of the CDR3 is 13 residues. Germline loops: CDR1 MDHEN, CDR2 SYDVKM. The V and J ends lost 7 bases and 1 base respectively, with 11 bases between them.

This clone has just one count. This chain joins TRBV18 and TRBJ2-5, with D hard to call. Germline CDR1 and CDR2: KGHSH and LQKENI. The CDR3 spans 13 residues. The V end was cut by 2 bases, the J end by 1 base, with 5 bases between. The DNA for the CDR3 is TGTGCCAGCTCACCAGGCACCCAAGAGACCCAGTACTTC. This gives the protein CASSPGTQETQYF. Supplemented by reference TRBV18 and TRBJ2-5, the full variable domain reads NAGVMQNPRHLVRRRGQEARLRCSPMKGHSHVYWYRQLPEEGLKFMVYLQKENIIDESGMPKERFSAEFPKEGPSILRIQQVVRGDSAAYFCASSPGTQETQYFGPGTRLLVL.

This chain connects TRBV5-5 to TRBJ2-2; 9 bases are a match to TRBD1. V was clipped by 0 bases and J by 6 bases; unmatched bases: 6. The CDR3 has 16 residues. Germline lookup yields CDR1 SGHKS and CDR2 YYEKEE (reference sequence). CDR3 bases: TGTGCCAGCAGCTTGGCTCGGACAGGGGTGTCCGGGGAGCTGTTTTTT. Amino acid sequence: CASSLARTGVSGELFF.

The rearrangement joins TRBV5-1 to TRBJ2-7; TRBD1 is a possible D gene (6 bases). Germline CDR1 SGHRS, CDR2 YFSETQ. This CDR3 spans 14 amino acids. Trimming removed 5 bases at V and 7 bases at J, with 19 bases between. The CDR3 region is CASRGHGTLGEQYF. The DNA of the CDR3 is TGCGCCAGCAGGGGACACGGGACGCTAGGGGAGCAGTACTTC. Together with reference TRBV5-1 and TRBJ2-7, the CDR3 gives the full variable domain: KAGVTQTPRYLIKTRGQQVTLSCSPISGHRSVSWYQQTPGQGLQFLFEYFSETQRNKGNFPGRFSGRQFSNSRSEMNVSTLELGDSALYLCASRGHGTLGEQYFGPGTRLTVT.

This chain uses TRBV15 with TRBJ1-2; no definite D call. Germline V lookup: CDR1 LNHNV, CDR2 YYDKDF (reference sequence). CDR3 size: 16 residues. Trimming pared 1 base from V and 0 bases from J, leaving 12 bases between. The CDR3, as DNA: TGTGCCACCAGCAGAGCGGCAGGAGGATCTAACTATGGCTACACCTTC. Its translation: CATSRAAGGSNYGYTF. The full variable domain, its missing parts supplied by reference TRBV15 and TRBJ1-2, is DAMVIQNPRYQVTQFGKPVTLSCSQTLNHNVMYWYQQKSSQAPKLLFHYYDKDFNNEADTPDNFQSRRPNTSFCFLDIRSPGLGDTAMYLCATSRAAGGSNYGYTFGSGTRLTVV.

The chain links TRBV11-1 to TRBJ2-2; TRBD1 matches at 9 bases. V shed 5 bases and J 6 bases; nucleotides not matched to a gene: 4. The CDR3 length is 14 residues. Germline values: CDR1 SGHAT, CDR2 FQDESV (reference sequence). CDR3 residues: CASSLDRGPGELFF. The CDR3 nucleotides read TGTGCCAGCAGCCTGGACAGGGGTCCCGGGGAGCTGTTTTTT.

The CDR3 bases are TGTGCCAGCAGCTTAGTTCTGGCACCAACGAACACCGGGGAGCTGTTTTTT. Protein: CASSLVLAPTNTGELFF. The rearrangement joins TRBV7-3 to TRBJ2-2; D unclear. The CDR3 sequence is 17 residues long. V lost 2 bases and J 0 bases, leaving 13 bases between the germline ends. CDR1 and CDR2 from the germline V gene are SGHTA and FQGTGA.

The J gene is TRBJ1-6, the V gene TRBV6-1; TRBD1 aligns across 8 bases. V dropped 4 bases and J dropped 7; count of bases not matched to a gene: 9. There are 16 residues in the CDR3. Germline CDR1 MNHNS, CDR2 SASEGT. The DNA of the CDR3 is TGTGCCAGCAGTGCCTCACGGACAGGGCCAAATTCACCCCTCCACTTT. As protein: CASSASRTGPNSPLHF.

V usage is TRBV5-8 and J usage is TRBJ2-2; a weak D match, TRBD1 (6 bases). Germline V gene sequence: CDR1 SGHTS, CDR2 YDEGEE. The CDR3 is 13 amino acids. V was cut by 5 bases and J by 6 bases, with 11 bases left in between. CDR3 coding DNA: TGTGCCAGCAGGCCATACAGGGCCGGGGAGCTGTTTTTT. Protein sequence: CASRPYRAGELFF. Full variable domain (missing parts from reference TRBV5-8 and TRBJ2-2): EAGVTQSPTHLIKTRGQQATLRCSPISGHTSVYWYQQALGLGLQFLLWYDEGEERNRGNFPPRFSGRQFPNYSSELNVNALELEDSALYLCASRPYRAGELFFGEGSRLTVL.

This clone appeared once. The chain employs TRBV7-9 and TRBJ1-1, with no clear D. Germline V gives CDR1 SEHNR, CDR2 FQNEAQ (reference sequence). CDR3 length: 14 amino acids. Trimming stripped 3 bases from V and 3 bases from J, with 11 bases between. This chain's CDR3 is CASSLRVDHTEAFF. The CDR3 bases are TGTGCCAGCAGCTTGAGGGTTGACCACACTGAAGCTTTCTTT. The complete variable domain, with remaining parts taken from reference TRBV7-9 and TRBJ1-1, reads DTGVSQNPRHKITKRGQNVTFRCDPISEHNRLYWYRQTLGQGPEFLTYFQNEAQLEKSRLLSDRFSAERPKGSFSTLEIQRTEQGDSAMYLCASSLRVDHTEAFFGQGTRLTVV.

In this sample, this clone turned up a few times. This chain uses TRBV6-1 with TRBJ2-7; D gene unclear. The V and J ends lost 5 bases and 6 bases respectively, with 14 bases between them. CDR1 is MNHNS, CDR2 SASEGT, per germline. CDR3 length equals 13 residues. The CDR3 DNA sequence: TGTGCCAGCAGTCTACTTTATCGTGGCGAGCAGTACTTC. Amino acids: CASSLLYRGEQYF.

This chain links TRBV25-1 with TRBJ2-1; tentatively, D is TRBD2 (6 bases). The CDR3 has 15 amino acids. Per the germline V gene, CDR1 is MGHDK and CDR2 is SYGVNS. V shed 3 bases and J shed 5 bases, with 14 bases lying between them. The CDR3 DNA follows: TGTGCCAGCAGTGACCCCAGGAGGGCGAACAATGAGCAGTTCTTC. Its protein is CASSDPRRANNEQFF.

This sequence joins TRBV14 and TRBJ1-1; TRBD1 might be the D (6 bases). Germline values: CDR1 SGHDN, CDR2 FVKESK. Trimming took 4 bases from V and 6 from J, leaving 15 bases between them. This CDR3 comprises 14 residues. As DNA, the CDR3 is TGTGCCAGCAGCCGACAAACAGGGTTCGCTGAAGCTTTCTTT. Translating gives CASSRQTGFAEAFF. Based on the CDR3 plus reference TRBV14 and TRBJ1-1, the full variable domain is EAGVTQFPSHSVIEKGQTVTLRCDPISGHDNLYWYRRVMGKEIKFLLHFVKESKQDESGMPNNRFLAERTGGTYSTLKVQPAELEDSGVYFCASSRQTGFAEAFFGQGTRLTVV.

This clone occurred a few times. The J gene is TRBJ1-6, the V gene TRBV28; D might be TRBD1 (6 bases). This CDR3 region has 15 residues. Between the trimmed V and J ends, which lost 1 base and 11 bases, there was a span of 15 bases. CDR1 MDHEN and CDR2 SYDVKM come from the germline V gene. This CDR3 is CASSLLQGNFAPLHF. The CDR3 DNA sequence: TGTGCCAGCAGTTTATTACAGGGTAATTTTGCACCCCTCCACTTT.

The chain combines TRBV15 with TRBJ2-5, with D perhaps matching TRBD2 (5 bases). The CDR3 is made up of 15 amino acids. The germline V gene has CDR1 LNHNV and CDR2 YYDKDF (reference sequence). Trimming shortened V by 1 base and J by 2 bases, and 11 bases separated the two germline ends. Here the CDR3 DNA reads TGTGCCACCAGCAGAGTTGGGCCGGGGCAAGAGACCCAGTACTTC. Translated, it gives CATSRVGPGQETQYF. Drawing the rest from reference TRBV15 and TRBJ2-5, the complete variable domain is DAMVIQNPRYQVTQFGKPVTLSCSQTLNHNVMYWYQQKSSQAPKLLFHYYDKDFNNEADTPDNFQSRRPNTSFCFLDIRSPGLGDTAMYLCATSRVGPGQETQYFGPGTRLLVL.

This clone has more than one count but fewer than ten. The J gene is TRBJ2-3, the V gene TRBV10-1, with 9 bases aligning to TRBD2. From germline, CDR1 is WNHNN and CDR2 SYGVQD (reference sequence). This CDR3 spans 16 amino acids. The trim removed 3 bases at V and 3 bases at J, leaving 7 bases unmatched. CDR3 region: CASSDGASGKTDTQYF. For the CDR3, the DNA is TGCGCCAGCAGTGACGGGGCTAGCGGGAAGACAGATACGCAGTATTTT.

The chain recombines TRBV7-7 with TRBJ2-2; 10 nucleotides match TRBD2. The germline V gene has CDR1 SSHAT and CDR2 FNYEAQ (reference sequence). The CDR3 covers 15 residues. The CDR3 nucleotides are TGTGCTAACAGCCCTAGCGGGAGAGGAACCGGGGAGCTGTTTTTT. It translates to CANSPSGRGTGELFF.

This clone appeared once. The DNA of the CDR3 is TGCGCCAGCAGCCAAGGGGACAGGGTACGTCGTTGGGAAAAACTGTTTTTT. As protein: CASSQGDRVRRWEKLFF. The rearrangement links TRBV4-1 to TRBJ1-4, with 9 bases lining up with TRBD1. V trimming: 1 base; J trimming: 8 bases; junction bases outside the gene matches: 11. The V gene's germline CDR1 is MGHRA and CDR2 YSYEKL. CDR3 length: 17 amino acids.

The chain has TRBV25-1 and TRBJ1-1; a possible D gene is TRBD1 (6 bases). The V end was cut by 6 bases, the J end by 8 bases, with 19 bases between. Germline CDR1 is MGHDK and CDR2 is SYGVNS. The CDR3 contains 14 residues. The CDR3 reads CASRKRGDGTEAFF. CDR3 bases: TGTGCCAGCAGGAAGAGGGGAGATGGGACAGAAGCTTTCTTT.

By sample fraction, this clone is medium-sized. This chain uses TRBV5-1 with TRBJ2-7, with D perhaps matching TRBD2 (5 bases). The V end lost 1 base, the J end lost 3 bases, and 8 bases lay between the germline ends. CDR1 is SGHRS, CDR2 YFSETQ, per germline. The CDR3 has 13 amino acids. As DNA, the CDR3 is TGCGCCAGCAGCTTGCCTAGCAGCTACGAGCAGTACTTC. Protein product: CASSLPSSYEQYF.

The rearrangement uses TRBV7-3 and TRBJ2-2, with TRBD2 matching over 7 bases. CDR3 length: 19 residues. Trimming removed 5 bases from V and 8 bases from J; junction bases left unmatched: 23. Germline lookup yields CDR1 SGHTA and CDR2 FQGTGA. The CDR3 nucleotides read TGTGCCAGCAGCCAGAGCGCGGCGGGAGTAAGGTCACCTACTGGGGAGCTGTTTTTT. Amino acid sequence: CASSQSAAGVRSPTGELFF.

The rearrangement joins TRBV29-1 to TRBJ2-7; the match to TRBD2 covers 7 bases. The germline V gene has CDR1 SQVTM and CDR2 ANQGSEA. The junction had 13 bases not matched to a gene; V was cut back by 1 base and J by 7 bases. This CDR3 has 15 residues. The CDR3 nucleotides read TGCAGCGTTGAAGGGACGCGGGAGAGCGGGTGGGAGCAGTACTTC. Translating gives CSVEGTRESGWEQYF.

This clone was observed once. The V gene is TRBV2, the J gene TRBJ1-4; 10 bases fit TRBD1. Germline values: CDR1 SNHLY, CDR2 FYNNEI. The CDR3 consists of 17 residues. J lost 4 bases, V lost 6 bases, and 11 bases had no gene match. In nucleotides, the CDR3 is TGTGCCAGCAGGTCACCGGGACAGGGGAATATTAATGAAAAACTGTTTTTT. This sequence encodes CASRSPGQGNINEKLFF. The complete variable domain, with remaining parts taken from reference TRBV2 and TRBJ1-4, reads EPEVTQTPSHQVTQMGQEVILRCVPISNHLYFYWYRQILGQKVEFLVSFYNNEISEKSEIFDDQFSVERPDGSNFTLKIRSTKLEDSAMYFCASRSPGQGNINEKLFFGSGTQLSVL.